This T cell receptor (beta chain) was captured in a study of shared clonotypes between healthy human individuals (dated by TCRdb to about 2020). Study-level background: The cohort included a few men and a couple of women between 18 and 49 years of age. For each donor, CD4 naive and CD4 memory were each given three plates, CD8 naive was given two plates, and CD8 memory was given one plate. To estimate repertoire size and how much clonotypes are shared between individuals, the study performed deep sequencing of blood TCR repertoires from a few healthy adults. Libraries were prepared and TCR repertoires were sequenced by different laboratories using diverse techniques, in order to increase sequencing depth and limit assay-specific biases. Leukapheresis yielded between about 0.9 and 10 billion PBMCs per donor.

Using the deep immunoSEQ assay, TCR CDR3 regions were amplified from genomic DNA by multiplex PCR. Extracted genomic DNA from each cell subset was distributed evenly across all wells of several immunoSEQ 96-well plates, and each plate was treated as a replicate. For sorted subsets, each replicate PCR was loaded with approximately 0.2 ug genomic DNA, equivalent to about 30,000 T cell genomes. The purified libraries were quantified using a Qubit 3.0 fluorometer, sized with a Bioanalyzer 2100, and then quantified again using the KAPA Library Quantification kit. Every immunoSEQ 96-well plate was sequenced on a separate single-read 150-cycle Illumina NextSeq 550 flow cell. The source study handled its data this way. Because only junctional sequences without quality scores were contained in the immunoSEQ output, filtering matching that applied to full-length reads could not be performed. To assign V/J genes and CDR3, sequences were annotated using PyIR, a Python wrapper for IgBLAST v1.9, with IMGT germline references. Any read was removed if the V/J assignment was weak (E-value above 1e-6), the CDR3 was missing, or the read contained stop codons, out-of-frame junctions, or ambiguous translated residues. A V3J clonotype was defined by an identical inferred V gene, J gene, and CDR3 amino acid sequence. To compute the percentage overlap between repertoires, the number of shared unique clonotypes was divided by the size of the smaller repertoire. Richness of each repertoire was evaluated using RTK rarefaction, the Chao1 estimator, and Recon v2.1 estimates of unobserved clonotypes. Generation probabilities were computed with OLGA for all TCRbeta clonotypes obtained by the gDNA method from several donors. TCRdb's version of the immuneACCESS table is confined to in-frame rearrangements and falls short of the full clone set. An unresolved V gene accounts for under half of the shortfall where checked; the remainder is of unknown origin. Clonal size and the V and J genes are those of that table, whereas D and trimming came from the DNA. The sample includes millions of clones, with 90% to 95% observed a single time. The ten largest clones add up to under 0.45% of the sample.

The CDR3 runs 19 residues from the cysteine to the phenylalanine. Of all the DNA, just the CDR3 is kept, 57 bases in frame from base 1. In the germline V gene, CDR1 corresponds to MDHEN and CDR2 to SYDVKM. Trimming costs V 2 bases and J 1 base, and their ends lie 20 bases apart. Note on this clone: Its antigen specificity is not known. Base qualities are not at hand, and no much larger clone is one base apart.

Donors were healthy HIV-negative adults with no recently reported acute infections or vaccinations. Every donor was a Caucasian adult living in Nashville, Tennessee, USA. Magnetic negative selection was used to enrich CD4+ T cells, after which naive cells were positively selected on CD45RA and the negative fraction became the memory subset. Blood was obtained by leukapheresis, after which PBMCs were separated by Ficoll-Histopaque density gradient centrifugation and cryopreserved in liquid nitrogen vapor phase. Analytical flow cytometry was used to check the purity and quantity of each magnetically sorted T cell population. Each sorted fraction had its genomic DNA isolated and then quantified by UV absorbance on a Nanodrop 2000c. The paper's findings and limits, for the study overall: Rarefaction of sorted-subset datasets indicated incomplete sequencing despite the large sequencing depth. Across four donors, around 5.4% of naive CD4, roughly 3.8% of naive CD8, about 2.3% of memory CD4, and about 0.44% of memory CD8 clonotypes were shared. Because the study included a small number of donors, the genetic and exposure-history diversity represented was limited. Sampling was limited to blood, and TCR repertoires in tissue likely differ from TCR repertoires in blood. Pairwise subsampling indicated that sequencing depth was expected to affect the degree of clonotype sharing among donors. Naive subsets generally had larger estimated clonotype richness than memory subsets did. Clonotypes shared by all four sorted-subset donors showed higher generation probabilities than non-shared clonotypes.

The chain joins TRBV28 to TRBJ1-4, with a tentative D gene TRBD1 over 6 matching bases. The sequence derives from a man aged 18 to 35 in good health. Some clones in this sample may be carry-over from other donors' samples. The sample was naive CD4+ T cells from PBMCs. The sample's cell subset or site label, decoded: CD45RA+ positively selected. The bases read TGTGCCAGCAGTTTACCCCCCGGGGGGGGGCAAGGAACTAATGAAAAACTGTTTTTT. Translated, this is CASSLPPGGGQGTNEKLFF.